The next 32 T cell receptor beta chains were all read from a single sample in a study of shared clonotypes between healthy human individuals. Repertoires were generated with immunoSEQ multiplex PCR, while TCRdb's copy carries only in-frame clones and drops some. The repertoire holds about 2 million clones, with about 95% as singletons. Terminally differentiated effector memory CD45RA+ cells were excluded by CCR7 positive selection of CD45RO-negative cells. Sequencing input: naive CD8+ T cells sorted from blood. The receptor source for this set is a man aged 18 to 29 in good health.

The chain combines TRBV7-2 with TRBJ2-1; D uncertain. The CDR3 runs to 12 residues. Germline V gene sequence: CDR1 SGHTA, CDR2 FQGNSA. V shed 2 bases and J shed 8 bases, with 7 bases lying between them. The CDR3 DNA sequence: TGTGCCAGCAGCTTATATGGGGATGAGCAGTTCTTC. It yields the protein CASSLYGDEQFF.

The CDR3, as DNA: TGTGCCAGCAGCGGGGAAGCGGGAGAGGAGACCCAGTACTTC. As protein: CASSGEAGEETQYF. The V call is TRBV5-6, the J call TRBJ2-5, with TRBD2 matching 8 bases. Germline CDR1 is SGHDT and CDR2 is YYEEEE. V lost 4 bases to trimming and J lost 5 bases; unmatched junction nucleotides: 7. This CDR3 is 14 amino acids long.

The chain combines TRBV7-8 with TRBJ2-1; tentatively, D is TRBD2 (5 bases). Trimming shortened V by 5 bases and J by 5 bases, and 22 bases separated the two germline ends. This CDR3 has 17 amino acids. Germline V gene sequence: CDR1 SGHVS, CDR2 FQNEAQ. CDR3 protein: CASSPKLIGSDHNEQFF. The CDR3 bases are TGTGCCAGCAGCCCTAAATTAATCGGTAGCGACCACAATGAGCAGTTCTTC.

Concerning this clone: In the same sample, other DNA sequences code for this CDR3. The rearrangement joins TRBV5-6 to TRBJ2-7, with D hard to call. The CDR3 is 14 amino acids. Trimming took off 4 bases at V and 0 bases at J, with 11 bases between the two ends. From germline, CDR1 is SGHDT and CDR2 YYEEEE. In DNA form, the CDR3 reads TGTGCCAGCAGCCTCGGGCAGAGCTCCTACGAGCAGTACTTC. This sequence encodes CASSLGQSSYEQYF.

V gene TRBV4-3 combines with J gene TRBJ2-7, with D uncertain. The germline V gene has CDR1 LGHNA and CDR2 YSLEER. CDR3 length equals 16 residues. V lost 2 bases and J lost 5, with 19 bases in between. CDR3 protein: CASSQYLEADQDEQYF. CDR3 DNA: TGCGCCAGCAGCCAATATCTAGAAGCAGATCAGGACGAGCAGTACTTC.

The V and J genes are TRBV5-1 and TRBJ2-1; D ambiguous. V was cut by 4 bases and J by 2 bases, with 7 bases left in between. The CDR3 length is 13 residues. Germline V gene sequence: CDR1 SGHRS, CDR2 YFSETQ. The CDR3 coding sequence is TGCGCCAGCAGCAATCCAACCTACAATGAGCAGTTCTTC. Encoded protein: CASSNPTYNEQFF.

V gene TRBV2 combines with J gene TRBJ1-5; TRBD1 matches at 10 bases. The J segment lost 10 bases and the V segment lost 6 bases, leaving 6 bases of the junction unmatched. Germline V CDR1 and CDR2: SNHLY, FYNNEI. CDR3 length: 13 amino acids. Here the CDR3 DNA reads TGTGCCAGCAGGGGACAGGGGTTGGGTCCCCAGCATTTT. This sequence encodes CASRGQGLGPQHF. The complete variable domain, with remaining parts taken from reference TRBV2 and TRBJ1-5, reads EPEVTQTPSHQVTQMGQEVILRCVPISNHLYFYWYRQILGQKVEFLVSFYNNEISEKSEIFDDQFSVERPDGSNFTLKIRSTKLEDSAMYFCASRGQGLGPQHFGDGTRLSIL.

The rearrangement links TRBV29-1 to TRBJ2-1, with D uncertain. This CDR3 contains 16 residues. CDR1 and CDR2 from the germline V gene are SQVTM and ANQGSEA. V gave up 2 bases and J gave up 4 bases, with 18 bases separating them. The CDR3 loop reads CSVEPNADDLYNEQFF. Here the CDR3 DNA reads TGCAGCGTTGAACCGAATGCCGATGATCTATACAATGAGCAGTTCTTC.

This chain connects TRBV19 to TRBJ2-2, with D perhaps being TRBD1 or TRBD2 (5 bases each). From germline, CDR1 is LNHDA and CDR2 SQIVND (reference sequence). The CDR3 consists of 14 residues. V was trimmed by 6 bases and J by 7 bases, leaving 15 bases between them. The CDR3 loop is CASSPPGASGELFF. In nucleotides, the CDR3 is TGTGCCAGTAGCCCCCCCGGGGCGAGCGGGGAGCTGTTTTTT.

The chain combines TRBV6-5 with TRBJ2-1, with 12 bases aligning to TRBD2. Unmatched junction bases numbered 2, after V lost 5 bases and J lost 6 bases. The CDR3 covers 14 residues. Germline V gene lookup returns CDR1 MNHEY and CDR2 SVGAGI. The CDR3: CASSGTSGFNEQFF. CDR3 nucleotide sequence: TGTGCCAGCAGTGGGACTAGCGGGTTCAATGAGCAGTTCTTC.

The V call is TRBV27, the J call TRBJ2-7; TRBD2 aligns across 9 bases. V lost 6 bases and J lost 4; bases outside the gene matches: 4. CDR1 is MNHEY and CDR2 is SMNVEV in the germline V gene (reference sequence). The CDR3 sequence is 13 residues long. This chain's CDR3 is CASRPTSGYEQYF. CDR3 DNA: TGTGCCAGCAGGCCTACTAGCGGGTACGAGCAGTACTTC.

The CDR3 nucleotides read TGTGCCAGCAGTTACGAAGGACAGGGAGACATTCAGTACTTC. Its translation: CASSYEGQGDIQYF. The chain carries TRBV6-5 and TRBJ2-4, with 8 bases identical to TRBD1. After removal of 2 bases from V and 8 bases from J, the junction contained 5 bases not matched to a gene. In germline, CDR1 is MNHEY, CDR2 SVGAGI. The CDR3 is 14 residues long.

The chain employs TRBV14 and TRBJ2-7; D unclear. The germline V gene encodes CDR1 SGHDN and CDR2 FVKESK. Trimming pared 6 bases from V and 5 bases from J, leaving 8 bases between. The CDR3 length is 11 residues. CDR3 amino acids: CASSQHNEQYF. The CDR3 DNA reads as TGTGCCAGCAGTCAGCACAACGAGCAGTACTTC.

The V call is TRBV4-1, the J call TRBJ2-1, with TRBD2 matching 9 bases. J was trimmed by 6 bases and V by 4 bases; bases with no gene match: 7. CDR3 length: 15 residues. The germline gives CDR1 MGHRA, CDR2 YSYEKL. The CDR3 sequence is CASSLGTSFPNEQFF. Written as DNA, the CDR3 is TGCGCCAGCAGCCTGGGGACTAGCTTCCCCAATGAGCAGTTCTTC.

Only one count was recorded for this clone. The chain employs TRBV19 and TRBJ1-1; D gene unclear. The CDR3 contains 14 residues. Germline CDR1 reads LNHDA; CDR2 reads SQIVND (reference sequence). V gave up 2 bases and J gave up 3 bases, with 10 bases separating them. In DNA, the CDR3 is TGTGCCAGTAGTATACTCGACGGGTACACTGAAGCTTTCTTT. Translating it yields CASSILDGYTEAFF.

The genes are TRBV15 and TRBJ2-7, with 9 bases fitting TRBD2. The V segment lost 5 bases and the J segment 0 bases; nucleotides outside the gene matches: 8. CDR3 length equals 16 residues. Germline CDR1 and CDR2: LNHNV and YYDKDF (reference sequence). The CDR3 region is CATSLATSGSSYEQYF. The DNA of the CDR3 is TGTGCCACCAGCCTCGCTACTAGCGGGTCCTCCTACGAGCAGTACTTC. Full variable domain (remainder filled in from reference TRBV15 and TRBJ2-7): DAMVIQNPRYQVTQFGKPVTLSCSQTLNHNVMYWYQQKSSQAPKLLFHYYDKDFNNEADTPDNFQSRRPNTSFCFLDIRSPGLGDTAMYLCATSLATSGSSYEQYFGPGTRLTVT.

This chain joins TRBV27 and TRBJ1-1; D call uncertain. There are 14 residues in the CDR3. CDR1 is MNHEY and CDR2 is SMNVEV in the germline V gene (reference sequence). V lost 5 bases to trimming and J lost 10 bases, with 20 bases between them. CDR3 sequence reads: CASSTKSGSPGAFF. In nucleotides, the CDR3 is TGTGCCAGCAGTACAAAATCAGGATCCCCGGGAGCTTTCTTT.

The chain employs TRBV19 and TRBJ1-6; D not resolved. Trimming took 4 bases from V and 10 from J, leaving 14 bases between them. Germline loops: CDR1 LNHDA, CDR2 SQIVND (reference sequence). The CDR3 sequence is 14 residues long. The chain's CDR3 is CASSTWGGGSPLHF. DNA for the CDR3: TGTGCCAGTAGTACATGGGGTGGTGGATCACCCCTCCACTTT. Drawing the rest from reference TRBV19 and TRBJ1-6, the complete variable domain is DGGITQSPKYLFRKEGQNVTLSCEQNLNHDAMYWYRQDPGQGLRLIYYSQIVNDFQKGDIAEGYSVSREKKESFPLTVTSAQKNPTAFYLCASSTWGGGSPLHFGNGTRLTVT.

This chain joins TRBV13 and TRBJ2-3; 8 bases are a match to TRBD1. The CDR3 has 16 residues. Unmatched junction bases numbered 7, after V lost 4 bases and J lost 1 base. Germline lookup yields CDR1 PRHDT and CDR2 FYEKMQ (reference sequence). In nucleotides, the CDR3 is TGTGCCAGCAGCTCACAAGACAGGGGCCGCACAGATACGCAGTATTTT. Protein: CASSSQDRGRTDTQYF. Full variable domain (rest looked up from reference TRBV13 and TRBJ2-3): AAGVIQSPRHLIKEKRETATLKCYPIPRHDTVYWYQQGPGQDPQFLISFYEKMQSDKGSIPDRFSAQQFSDYHSELNMSSLELGDSALYFCASSSQDRGRTDTQYFGPGTRLTVL.

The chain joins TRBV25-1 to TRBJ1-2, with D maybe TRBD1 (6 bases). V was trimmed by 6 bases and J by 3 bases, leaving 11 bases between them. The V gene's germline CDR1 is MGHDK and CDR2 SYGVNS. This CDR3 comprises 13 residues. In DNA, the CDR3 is TGTGCCAGCAGGGGGGGCGCGGACTATGGCTACACCTTC. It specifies CASRGGADYGYTF.

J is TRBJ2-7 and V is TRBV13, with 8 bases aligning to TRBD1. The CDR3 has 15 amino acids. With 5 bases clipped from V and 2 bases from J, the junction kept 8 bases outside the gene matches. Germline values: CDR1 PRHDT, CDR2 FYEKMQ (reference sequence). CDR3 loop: CASSTSGTGTYEQYF. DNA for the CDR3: TGTGCCAGCAGCACTTCCGGGACAGGTACCTACGAGCAGTACTTC.

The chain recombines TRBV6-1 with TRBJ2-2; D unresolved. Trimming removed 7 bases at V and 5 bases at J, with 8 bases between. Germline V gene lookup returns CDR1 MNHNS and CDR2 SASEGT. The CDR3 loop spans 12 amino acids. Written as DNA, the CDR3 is TGTGCCAGCATCTTGAGGACCGGGGAGCTGTTTTTT. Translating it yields CASILRTGELFF.

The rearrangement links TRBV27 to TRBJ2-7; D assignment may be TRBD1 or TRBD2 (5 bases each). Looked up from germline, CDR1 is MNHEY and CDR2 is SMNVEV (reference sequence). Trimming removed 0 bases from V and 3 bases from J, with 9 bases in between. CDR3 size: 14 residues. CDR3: CASSLSGPLYEQYF. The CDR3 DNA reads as TGTGCCAGCAGTTTATCGGGACCTCTCTACGAGCAGTACTTC.

The CDR3: CASSLRGMNQPQHF. CDR3 sequence (DNA): TGTGCCAGCAGTTTGCGGGGGATGAATCAGCCCCAGCATTTT. The chain employs TRBV28 and TRBJ1-5; perhaps TRBD1 as D (5 bases). This CDR3 region has 14 residues. Germline CDR1 MDHEN, CDR2 SYDVKM. V was cut by 3 bases and J by 4 bases, with 10 bases left in between.

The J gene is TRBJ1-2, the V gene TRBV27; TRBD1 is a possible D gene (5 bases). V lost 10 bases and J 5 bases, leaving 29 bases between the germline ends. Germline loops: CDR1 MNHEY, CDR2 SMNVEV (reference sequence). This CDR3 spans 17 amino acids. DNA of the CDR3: TGTGCCACCTTCGGCCTCCGGGACGGGACCTTGGGGTATGGCTACACCTTC. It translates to CATFGLRDGTLGYGYTF.

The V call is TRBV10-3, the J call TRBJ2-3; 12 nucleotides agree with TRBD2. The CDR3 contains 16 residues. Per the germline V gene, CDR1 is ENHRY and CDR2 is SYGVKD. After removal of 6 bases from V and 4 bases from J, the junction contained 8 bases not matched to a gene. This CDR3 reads CAISEASGRAPDTQYF. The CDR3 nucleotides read TGTGCCATCAGCGAGGCTAGCGGGAGGGCCCCAGATACGCAGTATTTT.

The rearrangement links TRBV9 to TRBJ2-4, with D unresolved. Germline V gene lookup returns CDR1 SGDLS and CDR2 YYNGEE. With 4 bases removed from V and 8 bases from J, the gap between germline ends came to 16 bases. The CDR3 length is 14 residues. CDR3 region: CASSPTGQADIQYF. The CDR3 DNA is TGTGCCAGCAGCCCGACCGGGCAGGCAGACATTCAGTACTTC.

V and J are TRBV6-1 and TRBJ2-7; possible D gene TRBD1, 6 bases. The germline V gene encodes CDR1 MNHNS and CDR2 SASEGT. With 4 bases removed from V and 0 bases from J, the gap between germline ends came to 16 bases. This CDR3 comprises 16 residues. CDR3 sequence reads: CASSASSGHLSYEQYF. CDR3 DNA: TGTGCCAGCAGTGCAAGTTCGGGACACCTCTCCTACGAGCAGTACTTC.

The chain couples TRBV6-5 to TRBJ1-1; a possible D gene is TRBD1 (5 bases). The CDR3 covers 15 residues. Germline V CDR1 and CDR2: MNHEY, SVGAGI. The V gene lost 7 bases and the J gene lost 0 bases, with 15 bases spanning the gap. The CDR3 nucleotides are TGTGCCAGCACCCAGCGGGGGGGGATGAACACTGAAGCTTTCTTT. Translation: CASTQRGGMNTEAFF.

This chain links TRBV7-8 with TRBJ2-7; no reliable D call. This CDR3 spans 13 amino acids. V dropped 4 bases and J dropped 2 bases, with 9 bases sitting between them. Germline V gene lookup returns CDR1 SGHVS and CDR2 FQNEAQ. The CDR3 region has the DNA TGTGCCAGCAGCTATGACGGCACCTACGAGCAGTACTTC. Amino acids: CASSYDGTYEQYF.

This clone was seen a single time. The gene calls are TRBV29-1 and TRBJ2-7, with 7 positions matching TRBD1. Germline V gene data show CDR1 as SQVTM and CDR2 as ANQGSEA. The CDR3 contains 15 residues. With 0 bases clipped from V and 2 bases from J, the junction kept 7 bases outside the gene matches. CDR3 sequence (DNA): TGCAGCGTTGAAGATCCGGCAGGGGGTCCCTACGAGCAGTACTTC. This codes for CSVEDPAGGPYEQYF.

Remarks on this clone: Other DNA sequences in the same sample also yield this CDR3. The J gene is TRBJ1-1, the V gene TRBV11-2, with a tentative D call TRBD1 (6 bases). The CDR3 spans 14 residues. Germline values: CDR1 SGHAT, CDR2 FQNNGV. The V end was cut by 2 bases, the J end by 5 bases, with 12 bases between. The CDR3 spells CASSLRRGNTEAFF. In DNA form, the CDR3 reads TGTGCCAGCAGCTTAAGAAGGGGGAATACTGAAGCTTTCTTT.